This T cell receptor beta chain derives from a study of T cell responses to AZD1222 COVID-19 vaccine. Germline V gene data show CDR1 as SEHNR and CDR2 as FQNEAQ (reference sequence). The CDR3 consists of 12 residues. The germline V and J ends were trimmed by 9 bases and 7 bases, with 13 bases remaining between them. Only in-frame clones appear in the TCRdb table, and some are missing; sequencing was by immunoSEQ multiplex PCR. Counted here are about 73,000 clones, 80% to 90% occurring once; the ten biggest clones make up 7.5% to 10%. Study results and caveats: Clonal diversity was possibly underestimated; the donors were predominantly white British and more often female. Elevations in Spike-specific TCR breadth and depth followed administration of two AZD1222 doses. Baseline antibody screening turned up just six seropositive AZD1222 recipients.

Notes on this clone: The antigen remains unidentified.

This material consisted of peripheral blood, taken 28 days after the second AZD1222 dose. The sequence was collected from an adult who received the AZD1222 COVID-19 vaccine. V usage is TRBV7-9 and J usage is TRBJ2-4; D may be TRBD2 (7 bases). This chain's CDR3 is CASSGGPNIQYF. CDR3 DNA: TGTGCCAGTTCGGGGGGCCCGAACATTCAGTACTTC.